A single sample is the source of the 20 T cell receptor beta chains below, sequenced in a study of blood T cell repertoires in COVID-19. Clones were read by immunoSEQ multiplex PCR, and TCRdb kept only the in-frame ones, dropping some. The sample contains roughly 39,000 clones, 79% of which appear only once. Sample: peripheral blood. These receptors all stem from a man in his 70s with acute or convalescent COVID-19.

The sample holds one count of this clone. This chain links TRBV21-1 with TRBJ2-2; the D segment call TRBD1 is taken from the table without a DNA check. TRBV21-1 is a listed pseudogene. This CDR3 has 20 amino acids. The CDR3 DNA reads TGTGCCAGCAGGAACAAAAACGACAGATCCGTCTACCCGAACACCGGGGAGCTGTTTTTT. As protein: CASRNKNDRSVYPNTGELFF.

J is TRBJ2-1 and V is TRBV9; D possibly corresponds to TRBD2 (6 bases). With 6 bases removed from V and 6 bases from J, the gap between germline ends came to 16 bases. The CDR3 has 14 residues. The V gene's germline CDR1 is SGDLS and CDR2 YYNGEE. As DNA, the CDR3 is TGTGCCAGCACCATGGGACTCACTCCCAATGAGCAGTTCTTC. Amino acids: CASTMGLTPNEQFF.

This chain joins TRBV18 and TRBJ2-5; D unclear. Per germline, CDR1 KGHSH and CDR2 LQKENI. The CDR3 has 15 amino acids. The V and J ends lost 4 bases and 1 base respectively, with 13 bases between them. CDR3 DNA sequence: TGTGCCAGCTCACGGGCAGGAATGGGCCAAGAGACCCAGTACTTC. Encoded protein: CASSRAGMGQETQYF. Full variable domain (remainder filled in from reference TRBV18 and TRBJ2-5): NAGVMQNPRHLVRRRGQEARLRCSPMKGHSHVYWYRQLPEEGLKFMVYLQKENIIDESGMPKERFSAEFPKEGPSILRIQQVVRGDSAAYFCASSRAGMGQETQYFGPGTRLLVL.

The V call is TRBV28, the J call TRBJ2-2; D gene ambiguous. From germline, CDR1 is MDHEN and CDR2 SYDVKM. The V gene lost 3 bases and the J gene lost 3 bases, with 8 bases spanning the gap. This CDR3 spans 14 amino acids. The CDR3 spells CASSLGTYTGELFF. As DNA, the CDR3 is TGTGCCAGCAGTTTGGGCACCTACACCGGGGAGCTGTTTTTT.

This clone is a singleton in its sample. This rearrangement joins TRBV6-5 to TRBJ2-1; 10 positions agree with TRBD2. From germline, CDR1 is MNHEY and CDR2 SVGAGI. CDR3 length: 15 amino acids. J gave up 4 bases and V 7 bases, and 7 bases lay outside the gene matches. In nucleotides, the CDR3 is TGTGCCAGCAACCTAGCGGGAGCAGGTTACAATGAGCAGTTCTTC. It yields the protein CASNLAGAGYNEQFF.

The genes are TRBV15 and TRBJ2-7; 8 bases map to TRBD2. Germline V lookup: CDR1 LNHNV, CDR2 YYDKDF (reference sequence). The CDR3 length is 16 residues. The V and J ends lost 0 bases and 3 bases, in that order; junction bases with no gene match: 7. CDR3 in DNA: TGTGCCACCAGCAGAGATCGGAGTAGCGGGATCTACGAGCAGTACTTC. It encodes CATSRDRSSGIYEQYF. The entire variable domain, with the rest obtained from reference TRBV15 and TRBJ2-7, is as follows: DAMVIQNPRYQVTQFGKPVTLSCSQTLNHNVMYWYQQKSSQAPKLLFHYYDKDFNNEADTPDNFQSRRPNTSFCFLDIRSPGLGDTAMYLCATSRDRSSGIYEQYFGPGTRLTVT.

The genes are TRBV5-8 and TRBJ2-1, with D maybe TRBD2 (5 bases). The germline gives CDR1 SGHTS, CDR2 YDEGEE. This CDR3 comprises 13 residues. Trimming shortened V by 2 bases and J by 4 bases, and 7 bases separated the two germline ends. For the CDR3, the DNA is TGTGCCAGCAGCTTCCTAGCTTACAATGAGCAGTTCTTC. It encodes CASSFLAYNEQFF.

CDR3 nucleotides: TGCGCCAGCAGCCCTGGGGGGGCGAACACTGAAGCTTTCTTT. This encodes CASSPGGANTEAFF. The chain recombines TRBV5-1 with TRBJ1-1, with a weak D call TRBD1 (6 bases). Germline CDR1 SGHRS, CDR2 YFSETQ. CDR3 length: 14 residues. V lost 4 bases to trimming and J lost 1 base, with 11 bases between them.

The chain employs TRBV7-2 and TRBJ2-1; D call uncertain. The CDR3 runs 13 residues. Germline V gene lookup returns CDR1 SGHTA and CDR2 FQGNSA. Trimming shortened V by 2 bases and J by 10 bases, and 12 bases separated the two germline ends. The CDR3 sequence: CASSLNYLIEQFF. CDR3 nucleotides: TGTGCCAGCAGCTTAAACTACTTAATAGAGCAGTTCTTC.

This clone has more than one count but fewer than ten. V gene TRBV10-3 combines with J gene TRBJ1-5, with TRBD1 identical over 7 bases. The germline V gene encodes CDR1 ENHRY and CDR2 SYGVKD. The CDR3 sequence is 14 residues long. The V segment lost 0 bases and the J segment 4 bases; nucleotides outside the gene matches: 0. The CDR3 nucleotides are TGTGCCATCAGTGAGTCGACAGGGAATCAGCCCCAGCATTTT. This sequence encodes CAISESTGNQPQHF.

This clone qualifies as medium-sized. This rearrangement joins TRBV28 to TRBJ2-3, with 9 bases identical to TRBD2. Trimming cost V 4 bases and J 2 bases; bases outside gene matches: 10. Germline V gene lookup returns CDR1 MDHEN and CDR2 SYDVKM. This CDR3 has 17 amino acids. CDR3: CASSYPRLADITDTQYF. The CDR3 DNA is TGTGCCAGCAGTTACCCTCGACTAGCGGACATCACAGATACGCAGTATTTT.

This clone was detected once. This chain links TRBV29-1 with TRBJ1-1; D is undetermined. The germline CDR1 and CDR2 sequences are SQVTM and ANQGSEA. The CDR3 extends over 12 amino acids. V dropped 6 bases and J dropped 3 bases, with 11 bases sitting between them. CDR3 in DNA: TGCAGCGTCCCTGACTGGGACACTGAAGCTTTCTTT. Its protein product is CSVPDWDTEAFF. Complete variable domain (other parts from reference TRBV29-1 and TRBJ1-1): SAVISQKPSRDICQRGTSLTIQCQVDSQVTMMFWYRQQPGQSLTLIATANQGSEATYESGFVIDKFPISRPNLTFSTLTVSNMSPEDSSIYLCSVPDWDTEAFFGQGTRLTVV.

V gene TRBV11-1 combines with J gene TRBJ2-1; 8 bases are a match to TRBD1. V lost 6 bases to trimming and J lost 0 bases; unmatched junction nucleotides: 4. Germline V CDR1 and CDR2: SGHAT, FQDESV (reference sequence). The CDR3 length is 15 residues. The CDR3, as DNA: TGTGCCAGCAGTGCAGGGGGCCCCTCCTACAATGAGCAGTTCTTC. This translates into CASSAGGPSYNEQFF.

The rearrangement links TRBV27 to TRBJ2-3, with 9 bases fitting TRBD1. V dropped 6 bases and J dropped 5; count of bases not matched to a gene: 3. CDR3 length equals 13 residues. Germline lookup yields CDR1 MNHEY and CDR2 SMNVEV (reference sequence). This CDR3 reads CASSYRGQDTQYF. CDR3 nucleotides: TGTGCCAGCAGCTACAGGGGGCAAGATACGCAGTATTTT.

This sequence joins TRBV6-2 or TRBV6-3 and TRBJ2-7; weak D call: TRBD1 (5 bases). Trimming removed 4 bases from V and 2 bases from J, with 15 bases in between. In germline, CDR1 is MNHEY, CDR2 SVGEGT. The CDR3 has 15 amino acids. CDR3 region: CASSWTQRLTYEQYF. The DNA of the CDR3 is TGTGCCAGCAGTTGGACACAGCGCCTGACCTACGAGCAGTACTTC.

The chain is built from TRBV28 and TRBJ1-5, with 8 bases identical to TRBD1. J lost 2 bases, V lost 5 bases, and 5 bases had no gene match. The CDR3 extends over 15 amino acids. The germline V gene has CDR1 MDHEN and CDR2 SYDVKM. The CDR3 DNA reads TGTGCCAGCAGTCTCCAGACAGGGGGCAATCAGCCCCAGCATTTT. Residues: CASSLQTGGNQPQHF.

This chain joins TRBV25-1 and TRBJ2-3; possibly TRBD2 for D (7 bases). The CDR3 runs 13 residues. Germline V gene sequence: CDR1 MGHDK, CDR2 SYGVNS. V lost 10 bases and J 5 bases, leaving 16 bases between the germline ends. In DNA form, the CDR3 reads TGTGCCACTCGACGGGGGGCCGAAGATACGCAGTATTTT. This gives the protein CATRRGAEDTQYF.

The V gene is TRBV11-1, the J gene TRBJ1-6, with D maybe TRBD1 (6 bases). CDR1 and CDR2 from the germline V gene are SGHAT and FQDESV (reference sequence). V gave up 1 base and J gave up 10 bases, with 11 bases separating them. The CDR3 sequence is 14 residues long. The CDR3 bases are TGTGCCAGCAGCTTAGAGGCAGGGGACTCACCCCTCCACTTT. This translates into CASSLEAGDSPLHF.

J is TRBJ2-5 and V is TRBV5-1; D may be TRBD2 (6 bases). Trimming pared 0 bases from V and 1 base from J, leaving 13 bases between. The CDR3 runs to 16 residues. Germline V gene sequence: CDR1 SGHRS, CDR2 YFSETQ. The CDR3 DNA is TGCGCCAGCAGCTTGGTAGGAGGGTTGGGCCAAGAGACCCAGTACTTC. Its protein is CASSLVGGLGQETQYF.

The CDR3 region has the DNA TGTGCCAGCTCACCTGAGGGACTCGGGAGTGGGACAGATACGCAGTATTTT. Translation gives CASSPEGLGSGTDTQYF. The rearrangement links TRBV18 to TRBJ2-3; TRBD2 might be the D (6 bases). CDR3 length equals 17 residues. Germline CDR1 and CDR2: KGHSH and LQKENI. V was trimmed by 3 bases and J by 3 bases, leaving 19 bases between them. The variable domain in full, completed from reference TRBV18 and TRBJ2-3, reads NAGVMQNPRHLVRRRGQEARLRCSPMKGHSHVYWYRQLPEEGLKFMVYLQKENIIDESGMPKERFSAEFPKEGPSILRIQQVVRGDSAAYFCASSPEGLGSGTDTQYFGPGTRLTVL.